This paragraph covers one T cell receptor beta chain sequence. Its target is not known. Germline assignment: CDR1 PRHDT and CDR2 FYEKMQ (reference sequence). The CDR3 spans 13 residues. The V and J ends lost 3 bases and 1 base respectively, with 6 bases between them. Generated by immunoSEQ multiplex PCR, the TCRdb table keeps only in-frame clones and is missing some. This repertoire shows around 90,000 clones, around 86% found once; its top ten account for approximately 1.5%. These data originate in a study of T cell repertoires and HLA-DP antigens. Overall study context: Pre-culture CD4+ samples used about 1.1 ug DNA versus roughly 200 ng for CD137+CD4+ sorts.

Negative selection yielded untouched CD4+ T cells of average roughly 98% purity. Untouched CD4+ T cells were bead-isolated from PBMC at approximately 98% purity. Points from the study as a whole: Sorted CD137+ clonality was around 0.38 for both alloantigens, versus about 0.042 pre-culture.

The specimen sequenced was CD4+ T cells from PBMCs. This sequence joins TRBV13 and TRBJ1-2; D uncertain. This sequence originates from a man aged 45-65 years in good health and CMV-seronegative. For the CDR3, the DNA is TGTGCCAGCAGCTTCAACAGTAACTATGGCTACACCTTC. Residues: CASSFNSNYGYTF. The variable domain in full, completed from reference TRBV13 and TRBJ1-2, reads AAGVIQSPRHLIKEKRETATLKCYPIPRHDTVYWYQQGPGQDPQFLISFYEKMQSDKGSIPDRFSAQQFSDYHSELNMSSLELGDSALYFCASSFNSNYGYTFGSGTRLTVV.